This T cell receptor (beta chain) was captured in a study of blood T cell repertoires in COVID-19. Germline assignment: CDR1 SGDLS and CDR2 YYNGEE. The CDR3 sequence is 16 residues long. V gave up 0 bases and J gave up 6 bases, with 13 bases separating them. Assay used: immunoSEQ multiplex PCR; TCRdb lists only in-frame clones, some missing. The profile shows over 85,000 clones, 72% of them singletons. The chain combines TRBV9 with TRBJ1-6; D is possibly TRBD1 (5 bases). Sequences were obtained from peripheral blood. This sequence was found in a woman aged 60-75 years with acute or convalescent COVID-19. CDR3 sequence reads: CASSVGLQGLNSPLHF. The CDR3 DNA reads TGTGCCAGCAGCGTAGGGTTGCAGGGACTTAATTCACCCCTCCACTTT.